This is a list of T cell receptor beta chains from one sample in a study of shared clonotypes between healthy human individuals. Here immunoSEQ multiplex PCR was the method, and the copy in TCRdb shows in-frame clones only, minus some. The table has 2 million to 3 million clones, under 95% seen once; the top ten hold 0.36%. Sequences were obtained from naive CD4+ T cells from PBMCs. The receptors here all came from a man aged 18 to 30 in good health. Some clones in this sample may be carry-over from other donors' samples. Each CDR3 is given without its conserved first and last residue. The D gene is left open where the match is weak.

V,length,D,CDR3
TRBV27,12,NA,ASSLAGTRGEQF
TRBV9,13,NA,ASSVGPASNNEQF
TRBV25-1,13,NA,ASSEYSGGLEGYT
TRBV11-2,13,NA,ASSLVGGTGNTIY
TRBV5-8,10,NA,VAQERAYEQY
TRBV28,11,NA,ASSFAVSHEQY
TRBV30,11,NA,AWFRMKNNEQF
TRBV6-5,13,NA,ATARNRDSNQPQH
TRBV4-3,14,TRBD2,ASSPSGRIGSGELF
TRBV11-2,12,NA,ASSLTGQYAEAF
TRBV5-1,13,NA,ASSFTGNSGGELF
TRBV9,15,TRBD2,ASSVEVTSDYTDTQY
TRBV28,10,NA,ASSPGEYGYT
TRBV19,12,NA,ASSIRQLNYGYT
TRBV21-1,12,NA,ASSNPRAYNEQF
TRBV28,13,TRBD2,ASRHSSGRTGEQY
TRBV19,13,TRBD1,ASSTPGQGFYEQY
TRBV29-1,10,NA,SVGQGEEKLF
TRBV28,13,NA,ASSSPDGTRGTIY
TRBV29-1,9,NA,SVEVPETQY
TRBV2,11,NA,ASSLGGADTQY
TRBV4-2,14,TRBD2,ASSQAGTTVSYEQY
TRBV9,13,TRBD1,ASSVLQGQGGGYT